Listed below are T cell receptor beta chains from one sample, sequenced in a study of neurological immune-mediated disorders. TCRdb ran MiXCR on the 5' RACE reads and lists one entry per CDR3 protein. In the table there are just under 60,000 distinct CDR3 sequences, 2% to 2.5% of which are singletons. What was sequenced was PBMCs. The receptors shown here come from a man aged 45-65 years with multiple sclerosis. Both conserved end residues are part of each CDR3. D genes are given only for firm matches. A clone size is listed for some rows: how often the clone was seen (once, few, many), or a class if it is expanded.

CDR3 DNA: TGTGCCAGCAGTTTCGGCAGGCAAGAGACCCAGTACTTC
CDR3 protein: CASSFGRQETQYF
V gene: TRBV12-3/TRBV12-4
D gene: NA
J gene: TRBJ2-5
clone size: many

CDR3 DNA: TGTGCCAGTAGTATATTGGGAGAAGAGACCCAGTACTTC
CDR3 protein: CASSILGEETQYF
V gene: TRBV19
D gene: NA
J gene: TRBJ2-5
clone size: many

CDR3 DNA: TGCAGTGCTGAGTCCAATGAGCAGTTCTTC
CDR3 protein: CSAESNEQFF
V gene: TRBV20-1
D gene: NA
J gene: TRBJ2-1
clone size: many

CDR3 DNA: TGCGCCAGCAGGGTATGGGGGGCCGGGAATGAGCAGTTCTTC
CDR3 protein: CASRVWGAGNEQFF
V gene: TRBV5-1
D gene: NA
J gene: TRBJ2-1
clone size: many

CDR3 DNA: TGTGCCAGCAGGAACGACAGGGCGAACACTGAAGCTTTCTTT
CDR3 protein: CASRNDRANTEAFF
V gene: TRBV12-3/TRBV12-4
D gene: TRBD1
J gene: TRBJ1-1
clone size: many

CDR3 DNA: TGCAGTGCTAGAGTTCCGGGACAGGGGATGGAAGAGACCCAGTACTTC
CDR3 protein: CSARVPGQGMEETQYF
V gene: TRBV20-1
D gene: TRBD1
J gene: TRBJ2-5
clone size: many

CDR3 DNA: TGTGCCAGCAGCCCTCGGGACCTGAACACTGAAGCTTTCTTT
CDR3 protein: CASSPRDLNTEAFF
V gene: TRBV7-2
D gene: NA
J gene: TRBJ1-1
clone size: many

CDR3 DNA: TGCGCCAGCAGCTCCCTCCGGGACAGGGATGGGGAGCAGTACTTC
CDR3 protein: CASSSLRDRDGEQYF
V gene: TRBV5-1
D gene: TRBD1
J gene: TRBJ2-7
clone size: many

CDR3 DNA: TGTGCCAGCAGCCCCGACAGGGGCCGCTACTATGGCTACACCTTC
CDR3 protein: CASSPDRGRYYGYTF
V gene: TRBV9
D gene: TRBD1
J gene: TRBJ1-2
clone size: many

CDR3 DNA: TGTGCCAGCAGCCAAGATGGAGGCATTAGCACAGATACGCAGTATTTT
CDR3 protein: CASSQDGGISTDTQYF
V gene: TRBV4-2
D gene: NA
J gene: TRBJ2-3
clone size: many

CDR3 DNA: TGTGCCAGCAGCCCAGAAATGGGGGAGCAAGAGACCCAGTACTTC
CDR3 protein: CASSPEMGEQETQYF
V gene: TRBV7-6
D gene: NA
J gene: TRBJ2-5
clone size: many

CDR3 DNA: TGTGCCAGCAGCTTAGCGGGGGCGGGGGGGCCATTAGAGACCCAGTACTTC
CDR3 protein: CASSLAGAGGPLETQYF
V gene: TRBV7-2
D gene: TRBD2
J gene: TRBJ2-5
clone size: many

CDR3 DNA: TGTGCCAGCAGCTTAGTCGGGACAGGCGACGGCTACACCTTC
CDR3 protein: CASSLVGTGDGYTF
V gene: TRBV7-6
D gene: TRBD1
J gene: TRBJ1-2
clone size: NA

CDR3 DNA: TGCAGTGCTACAGGGTCGGTACTATTCGTTCATCAGCCCCAGCATTTT
CDR3 protein: CSATGSVLFVHQPQHF
V gene: TRBV20-1
D gene: NA
J gene: TRBJ1-5
clone size: many

CDR3 DNA: TGCGCCAGCAGCTTGAACCCAGGGGGCTTGGCCGGGGAGCTGTTTTTT
CDR3 protein: CASSLNPGGLAGELFF
V gene: TRBV5-1
D gene: TRBD1
J gene: TRBJ2-2
clone size: many

CDR3 DNA: TGTGCCAGCAGCTACGGGACATCCTCGGAGGGCTACACCTTC
CDR3 protein: CASSYGTSSEGYTF
V gene: TRBV7-8
D gene: NA
J gene: TRBJ1-2
clone size: many

CDR3 DNA: TGTGCCAGCAGTGATGTGGGAGGATATAGCAATCAGCCCCAGCATTTT
CDR3 protein: CASSDVGGYSNQPQHF
V gene: TRBV12-3/TRBV12-4
D gene: NA
J gene: TRBJ1-5
clone size: many

CDR3 DNA: TGTGCCAGCAGCTTAGGGCCGGGGCAGGGGAATGGCTACACCTTC
CDR3 protein: CASSLGPGQGNGYTF
V gene: TRBV7-2
D gene: NA
J gene: TRBJ1-2
clone size: many

CDR3 DNA: TGCGCCAGCAGCTTCGGGACTAGAATAGAGACCCAGTACTTC
CDR3 protein: CASSFGTRIETQYF
V gene: TRBV5-1
D gene: TRBD2
J gene: TRBJ2-5
clone size: many

CDR3 DNA: TGCGCCAGCAGCTTACTCGGCGACCAGAATTCACCCCTCCACTTT
CDR3 protein: CASSLLGDQNSPLHF
V gene: TRBV5-1
D gene: NA
J gene: TRBJ1-6
clone size: many

CDR3 DNA: TGTGCCAGCAGCTCAGCGGGAACTTCCTACAATGAGCAGTTCTTC
CDR3 protein: CASSSAGTSYNEQFF
V gene: TRBV7-8
D gene: TRBD2
J gene: TRBJ2-1
clone size: many

CDR3 DNA: TGTGCCAGCAGCCGCCTGGGGAGGGCCTCTGTCGACATTCAGTACTTC
CDR3 protein: CASSRLGRASVDIQYF
V gene: TRBV12-3/TRBV12-4
D gene: TRBD2
J gene: TRBJ2-4
clone size: many

CDR3 DNA: TGTGCCAGCAGTGCCGGGACAGCAAATTCACCCCTCCACTTT
CDR3 protein: CASSAGTANSPLHF
V gene: TRBV2
D gene: TRBD1
J gene: TRBJ1-6
clone size: many

CDR3 DNA: TGTGCCAGCAGTTTTTCCAGCGTTGGCAATGAGCAGTTCTTC
CDR3 protein: CASSFSSVGNEQFF
V gene: TRBV27
D gene: NA
J gene: TRBJ2-1
clone size: medium-sized

CDR3 DNA: TGCAGCGTTGAGACTAGCGGGTCCGCAGGGACCCAGTACTTC
CDR3 protein: CSVETSGSAGTQYF
V gene: TRBV29-1
D gene: TRBD2
J gene: TRBJ2-5
clone size: many

CDR3 DNA: TGTGCCAGCAGTTTCCAAAAGTCCTACAATGAGCAGTTCTTC
CDR3 protein: CASSFQKSYNEQFF
V gene: TRBV12-3/TRBV12-4
D gene: NA
J gene: TRBJ2-1
clone size: many

CDR3 DNA: TGTGCCAGCAGAACCGGGACGCTGGCTTGGGAGCAGTACTTC
CDR3 protein: CASRTGTLAWEQYF
V gene: TRBV12-3/TRBV12-4
D gene: NA
J gene: TRBJ2-7
clone size: many

CDR3 DNA: TGCAGCGTTGAAGATGGTGGCTATGGCTACACCTTC
CDR3 protein: CSVEDGGYGYTF
V gene: TRBV29-1
D gene: NA
J gene: TRBJ1-2
clone size: many

CDR3 DNA: TGCGCCAGCAGCTATATCGGGGGCTCTGGGGCCAACGTCCTGACTTTC
CDR3 protein: CASSYIGGSGANVLTF
V gene: TRBV5-1
D gene: NA
J gene: TRBJ2-6
clone size: many

CDR3 DNA: TGCGCCAGCAGCTTGGGTGGGAGGGACACTGAAGCTTTCTTT
CDR3 protein: CASSLGGRDTEAFF
V gene: TRBV5-1
D gene: NA
J gene: TRBJ1-1
clone size: many

CDR3 DNA: TGCGCCAGCAGCTTCTCCGAGGGCGAGCAGTACTTC
CDR3 protein: CASSFSEGEQYF
V gene: TRBV5-1
D gene: NA
J gene: TRBJ2-7
clone size: many

CDR3 DNA: TGCAGTGCTATGGCTGTCTCCACAGATACGCAGTATTTT
CDR3 protein: CSAMAVSTDTQYF
V gene: TRBV20-1
D gene: NA
J gene: TRBJ2-3
clone size: few

CDR3 DNA: TGTGCCAGCTCACCCTTCCGGGAAACAGATACGCAGTATTTT
CDR3 protein: CASSPFRETDTQYF
V gene: TRBV18
D gene: NA
J gene: TRBJ2-3
clone size: many

CDR3 DNA: TGTGCCAGCAGCCGGACGGGGGGCAAAGAGACCCAGTACTTC
CDR3 protein: CASSRTGGKETQYF
V gene: TRBV7-7
D gene: NA
J gene: TRBJ2-5
clone size: many

CDR3 DNA: TGTGCCAGCAGCCAAAACGGGCCCCGGGAGACCCAGTACTTC
CDR3 protein: CASSQNGPRETQYF
V gene: TRBV3-1
D gene: NA
J gene: TRBJ2-5
clone size: many

CDR3 DNA: TGTGCCAGCAGGGGGGCAGCGTCCCTTTACGAGCAGTACTTC
CDR3 protein: CASRGAASLYEQYF
V gene: TRBV6-5
D gene: NA
J gene: TRBJ2-7
clone size: many

CDR3 DNA: TGTGCCAGCAGCTTAGTAGCTAGCGTGAATGAGCAGTTCTTC
CDR3 protein: CASSLVASVNEQFF
V gene: TRBV7-2
D gene: NA
J gene: TRBJ2-1
clone size: many

CDR3 DNA: TGCAGTGCTAGAGATCCCGGGACAGGGGTTCAGCCCCAGCATTTT
CDR3 protein: CSARDPGTGVQPQHF
V gene: TRBV20-1
D gene: TRBD1
J gene: TRBJ1-5
clone size: many